These T cell receptor beta chains were read from a single sample in a study of long-term antiretroviral therapy in people with HIV. Clones were sequenced by immunoSEQ multiplex PCR, and TCRdb holds only the in-frame ones, with some missing. Seen here are over 30,000 clones, around 78% observed once, and the top ten hold over 7%. The sample here was unsorted PBMCs, taken 3.1 years after starting antiretroviral therapy. The receptors were gathered from a woman aged 45-65 years with HIV. Both conserved end residues are part of each CDR3. The D gene is left open where the match is weak. The size of a clone is reported for some rows only, either as once, few or many, or as a class for expanded clones.

TRBJ1-2 | - | TRBV6-5 | few | TGTGCCAGCAGTCCTCCCGGGGGGCAAGTTGGCTACACCTTC | CASSPPGGQVGYTF
TRBJ1-3 | - | TRBV9 | - | TGTGCCAGCAGCGTAGAATCCTGGATCGGGGACACCATATATTTT | CASSVESWIGDTIYF
TRBJ1-4 | - | TRBV5-1 | - | TGCGCCAGCAGCTTGATGGGAGCAACTAATGAAAAACTGTTTTTT | CASSLMGATNEKLFF
TRBJ1-5 | TRBD1 | TRBV18 | once | TGTGCCAGCAGGACACAGGGGGCGGACCAGCCCCAGCATTTT | CASRTQGADQPQHF
TRBJ1-4 | - | TRBV5-8 | - | TGTGCCAGCAGCTTGCGGGAGGAGTCTAATGAAAAACTGTTTTTT | CASSLREESNEKLFF
TRBJ1-2 | - | TRBV19 | - | TGTGCCAGTACAACCAACCGGGAGCTAACCTATGGCTACACCTTC | CASTTNRELTYGYTF
TRBJ1-1 | - | TRBV21-1 | - | TGTGCCAGCAGCAGCCGGGAGACTGAAGCTTTCTTT | CASSSRETEAFF
TRBJ2-1 | - | TRBV11-2 | - | TGTGCCAGCAGCTTAGTGTCGGGATTAACCTACAATGAGCAGTTCTTC | CASSLVSGLTYNEQFF
TRBJ1-5 | - | TRBV5-1 | once | TGCGCCAGCAGGCTGATTTTCGGCTATAATCAGCCCCAGCATTTT | CASRLIFGYNQPQHF
TRBJ1-5 | - | TRBV9 | - | TGTGCCAGCAGCGCGGACCCTTATAGCAATCAGCCCCAGCATTTT | CASSADPYSNQPQHF
TRBJ1-1 | - | TRBV5-4 | few | TGTGCCAGCAGCCACGGACAGCTTGAAGCTTTCTTT | CASSHGQLEAFF
TRBJ2-1 | TRBD2 | TRBV25-1 | - | TGTGCCAGCAGTGAAATTGAGGCGGGGGGGTTCAATGAGCAGTTCTTC | CASSEIEAGGFNEQFF
TRBJ1-4 | - | TRBV20-1 | few | TGCAGTGCACCCCATGAAGAAAAACTGTTTTTT | CSAPHEEKLFF
TRBJ1-1 | TRBD1 | TRBV6-1 | - | TGTGCCACTGACAGGGTGGACACTGAAGCTTTCTTT | CATDRVDTEAFF
TRBJ1-1 | - | TRBV28 | - | TGTGCCAGCAGTCCCCCCAACGGGGAGAGCACTGAAGCTTTCTTT | CASSPPNGESTEAFF
TRBJ2-3 | TRBD2 | TRBV7-6 | - | TGTGCCAGCAGCTTCCCTAGCGGGGGACCAAGCACAGATACGCAGTATTTT | CASSFPSGGPSTDTQYF
TRBJ1-2 | - | TRBV27 | - | TGTGCCAGCAGTTTCAGGGGTAACTATGGCTACACCTTC | CASSFRGNYGYTF
TRBJ2-3 | - | TRBV25-1 | - | TGTGCCAGCAGTGAATTAAGGGAGGACACGCAGTATTTT | CASSELREDTQYF
TRBJ1-2 | - | TRBV19 | - | TGTGCCAGTAGTATGTCTGGCTCTGGCTACACCTTC | CASSMSGSGYTF
TRBJ2-2 | - | TRBV6-6 | - | TGTGCCAGCAGTCAGATCGGGGAGCTGTTTTTT | CASSQIGELFF
TRBJ1-1 | - | TRBV11-1 | - | TGTGCCAGCAGCCGGGACGGACTGAACACTGAAGCTTTCTTT | CASSRDGLNTEAFF
TRBJ1-1 | - | TRBV4-1 | - | TGCGCCAGCAGCCAAGATGTTCCTCGGTCCTGGGCCACTGAAGCTTTCTTT | CASSQDVPRSWATEAFF
TRBJ2-7 | TRBD2 | TRBV11-2 | few | TGTGCCAGCAGCTTCGGGACTAGCGGCTACGAGCAGTACTTC | CASSFGTSGYEQYF
TRBJ1-4 | - | TRBV27 | - | TGTGCCAGTCAGGGACCAACTAATGAAAAACTGTTTTTT | CASQGPTNEKLFF
TRBJ1-2 | TRBD1 | TRBV7-9 | few | TGTGCCGCAGGGGGACCGAACACCGCTAACTATGGCTACACCTTC | CAAGGPNTANYGYTF
TRBJ1-3 | - | TRBV5-1 | - | TGCGCCAGCAGCTGGGACAACAGGCATGGAAACACCATATATTTT | CASSWDNRHGNTIYF
TRBJ2-7 | TRBD1 | TRBV4-1 | - | TGCGCCAGCAGCCACACGGACAGGGGGAGGGGGTACGAGCAGTACTTC | CASSHTDRGRGYEQYF
TRBJ2-3 | - | TRBV6-6 | - | TGTGCCAGCAGTTACACCGGGACCTCAGAGGAAGATACGCAGTATTTT | CASSYTGTSEEDTQYF
TRBJ2-1 | - | TRBV7-9 | - | TGTGCCAGCAGCTATGGCCCGGGGGGCAACAATGAGCAGTTCTTC | CASSYGPGGNNEQFF